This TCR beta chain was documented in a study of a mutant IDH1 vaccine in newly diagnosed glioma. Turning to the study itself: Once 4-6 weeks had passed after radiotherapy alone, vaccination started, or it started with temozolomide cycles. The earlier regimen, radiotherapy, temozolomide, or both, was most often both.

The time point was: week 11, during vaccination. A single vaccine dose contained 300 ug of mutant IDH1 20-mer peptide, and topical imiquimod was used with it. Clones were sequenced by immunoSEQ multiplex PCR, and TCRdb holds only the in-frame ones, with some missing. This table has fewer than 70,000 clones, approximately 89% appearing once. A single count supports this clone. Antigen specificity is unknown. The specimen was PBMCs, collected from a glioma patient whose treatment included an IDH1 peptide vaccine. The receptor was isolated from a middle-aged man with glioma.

The CDR3 here is CAISPGQGLNTEAFF. CDR3 DNA: TGTGCCATCAGCCCGGGACAGGGCCTGAACACTGAAGCTTTCTTT. The rearrangement links TRBV10-3 to TRBJ1-1; 9 bases agree with TRBD1. The germline gives CDR1 ENHRY, CDR2 SYGVKD. The V and J ends lost 6 bases and 0 bases, in that order; junction bases with no gene match: 5. CDR3 length: 15 residues.